This T cell receptor (beta chain) was observed in a study of identical twins. General study results and limits: Insertions ran lower in abundant cord blood beta clonotypes, though not in memory repertoires.

Unique molecular identifiers were present on the cDNA, and a universal primer site came from template switching. TCRdb used MiXCR to reprocess the 5' RACE reads, holding one entry per CDR3 protein. The repertoire has over 550,000 distinct CDR3 sequences, 7.1% of them found once; the top ten carry 1.6%. The V end lost 6 bases, the J end lost 5 bases, and 16 bases lay between the germline ends. From germline, CDR1 is LGHNT and CDR2 FRNRAP. The CDR3 has 14 residues. Healthy Caucasians, and only they, were the donors. There are a few counts of this clonotype. Antigen specificity is unknown. These data are also associated with another study on yellow fever vaccine responses in identical twins.

This TCR was recovered from a woman aged 18-30 years in good health. The chain has TRBV12-5 and TRBJ1-2, with D possibly TRBD1 on 5 matching bases. The sequenced sample consisted of PBMCs. The CDR3 DNA reads as TGTGCTAGTGGCCGGGACGGGGGGGGATATGGCTACACCTTC. Translating gives CASGRDGGGYGYTF.